Presented here are 18 T cell receptor beta chains from one specimen sequenced in a study of T cell responses to AZD1222 COVID-19 vaccine (dated by TCRdb to the early 2020s). Receptor amplification or capture employed the immunoSEQ multiplex PCR assay. TCRdb took this table from immuneACCESS and kept in-frame rearrangements with V and J called. Such tables lack part of the clones; where checked against another copy, unresolved V genes explain under half of the gap, and the rest is unexplained. The sample table contains tens of thousands of clones; only one count was recorded for about 91% of them. The biggest ten clones account for 9.3% of the sample. The time point label, as the study defines it: about 28 days (+/-7) after the second vaccine dose. The source was peripheral blood, collected 28 days after the second AZD1222 dose. These receptors were taken from an adult who received the AZD1222 COVID-19 vaccine.

The chain employs TRBV7-7 and TRBJ2-2; D might be TRBD1 or TRBD2, each matching 6 bases. V was trimmed by 5 bases and J by 3 bases, leaving 16 bases between them. Per germline, CDR1 SSHAT and CDR2 FNYEAQ (reference sequence). The length of the CDR3 is 16 residues. The CDR3 DNA sequence: TGTGCCAGCAGCCACCCCGGGGGCAGGGACACCGGGGAGCTGTTTTTT. Its protein product is CASSHPGGRDTGELFF. Variable domain in full (rest from reference TRBV7-7 and TRBJ2-2): GAGVSQSPRYKVTKRGQDVTLRCDPISSHATLYWYQQALGQGPEFLTYFNYEAQPDKSGLPSDRFSAERPEGSISTLTIQRTEQRDSAMYRCASSHPGGRDTGELFFGEGSRLTVL.

The chain uses TRBV7-9 and TRBJ2-1; D might be TRBD2 (5 bases). The V end was cut by 1 base, the J end by 6 bases, with 10 bases between. The CDR3 is 14 residues long. CDR1 and CDR2 (germline): SEHNR, FQNEAQ (reference sequence). CDR3: CASSLVGAGNEQFF. Here the CDR3 DNA reads TGTGCCAGCAGCTTAGTGGGAGCTGGCAATGAGCAGTTCTTC.

The chain recombines TRBV12-3 or TRBV12-4 with TRBJ1-2; the match to TRBD1 covers 7 bases. CDR3 size: 13 residues. The trim removed 7 bases at V and 4 bases at J, leaving 6 bases unmatched. CDR3 sequence reads: CASTLQGVYGYTF. The CDR3 nucleotides are TGTGCCAGCACCCTCCAGGGGGTCTATGGCTACACCTTC.

In its sample, this clone was seen once. The chain combines TRBV9 with TRBJ2-1; 10 nucleotides agree with TRBD1. J gave up 4 bases and V 4 bases, and 11 bases lay outside the gene matches. Germline V gene data show CDR1 as SGDLS and CDR2 as YYNGEE. The CDR3 consists of 17 residues. The CDR3 loop reads CASSPPQWDRGYNEQFF. The CDR3 DNA is TGTGCCAGCAGCCCCCCTCAGTGGGACAGGGGATACAATGAGCAGTTCTTC.

The chain uses TRBV7-2 and TRBJ2-5; D is unresolved. The CDR3 is 14 amino acids. V lost 5 bases and J 4 bases, leaving 14 bases between the germline ends. CDR1 is SGHTA and CDR2 is FQGNSA in the germline V gene. In nucleotides, the CDR3 is TGTGCCAGCAGCCAAATAGTAGTTGGAGAGACCCAGTACTTC. It codes for CASSQIVVGETQYF.

This clone was seen only a few times. This chain connects TRBV4-1 to TRBJ1-1, with D unresolved. This CDR3 has 15 residues. The V end lost 4 bases, the J end lost 2 bases, and 14 bases lay between the germline ends. Germline lookup yields CDR1 MGHRA and CDR2 YSYEKL. The CDR3 DNA follows: TGCGCCAGCAGCCGGATAGGAGGAGCAAACACTGAAGCTTTCTTT. Amino acid sequence: CASSRIGGANTEAFF.

V is TRBV7-3 and J is TRBJ2-1, with 8 bases matching TRBD2. With 4 bases clipped from V and 8 bases from J, the junction kept 4 bases outside the gene matches. This CDR3 comprises 13 residues. Germline V gives CDR1 SGHTA, CDR2 FQGTGA. Here the CDR3 reads CASSSLTSDEQFF. The CDR3 DNA reads as TGTGCCAGCAGCTCCTTGACTAGCGATGAGCAGTTCTTC.

This clone was seen only once. The CDR3 is CASSSRSSYEQYF. The CDR3 DNA follows: TGTGCCAGCAGCAGCAGGAGCTCCTACGAGCAGTACTTC. The rearrangement joins TRBV7-6 to TRBJ2-7; D is undetermined. CDR1 and CDR2 from the germline V gene are SGHVS and FNYEAQ. Trimming took 5 bases from V and 0 from J, leaving 8 bases between them. CDR3 length equals 13 residues.

The CDR3 region is CASSHGTSGSRYNEQFF. CDR3 DNA sequence: TGTGCCAGCAGCCACGGGACTAGCGGGAGTAGGTACAATGAGCAGTTCTTC. The chain recombines TRBV3-1 (or the pseudogene TRBV3-2) with TRBJ2-1; 14 nucleotides agree with TRBD2. The ends lost 3 bases at V and 4 bases at J; junction bases unmatched: 5. CDR1 is LGHDT, CDR2 YNNKEL, per germline (reference sequence). The CDR3 extends over 17 amino acids.

This chain uses TRBV6-5 with TRBJ2-5; the D gene could be TRBD1 or TRBD2 (5 bases each). V was cut by 6 bases and J by 7 bases, with 6 bases left in between. Germline V gene sequence: CDR1 MNHEY, CDR2 SVGAGI. The length of the CDR3 is 10 residues. Here the CDR3 reads CASRRGTQYF. CDR3 DNA sequence: TGTGCCAGCAGGAGGGGGACCCAGTACTTC.

The genes are TRBV30 and TRBJ1-3, with a possible D match to TRBD1 (6 bases). Deletions cut 0 bases from V and 3 bases from J, with 12 bases between. This CDR3 region has 15 residues. CDR1 is GTSNPN, CDR2 SVGIG, per germline (reference sequence). CDR3 loop: CAWSVQGRFGNTIYF. The CDR3 nucleotides read TGTGCCTGGAGTGTACAGGGAAGGTTTGGAAACACCATATATTTT.

The rearrangement uses TRBV29-1 and TRBJ2-5; D is unclear. This CDR3 has 12 residues. The V gene lost 3 bases and the J gene lost 6 bases, with 11 bases spanning the gap. CDR1 is SQVTM, CDR2 ANQGSEA, per germline. CDR3 in DNA: TGCAGCGTTGAGGAAAGCCGGAAGACCCAGTACTTC. Residues: CSVEESRKTQYF.

The chain links TRBV6-5 to TRBJ2-3; D not resolved. Germline V gene lookup returns CDR1 MNHEY and CDR2 SVGAGI. The germline V and J ends were trimmed by 0 bases and 1 base, with 11 bases remaining between them. CDR3 size: 16 residues. CDR3 nucleotides: TGTGCCAGCAGTTACTCTTCAAGGTGGGGCACAGATACGCAGTATTTT. Translating gives CASSYSSRWGTDTQYF.

This clone showed up just a few times. This chain uses TRBV5-8 with TRBJ1-5, with D uncertain. Germline CDR1 and CDR2: SGHTS and YDEGEE. The CDR3 contains 15 residues. With 0 bases removed from V and 3 bases from J, the gap between germline ends came to 10 bases. CDR3 sequence (DNA): TGTGCCAGCAGCTTGGCCGAGACACACAATCAGCCCCAGCATTTT. Translated: CASSLAETHNQPQHF.

This clone was observed a single time. The chain has TRBV29-1 and TRBJ1-2; D is perhaps TRBD1 (6 bases). The CDR3 contains 14 residues. Trimming removed 3 bases from V and 7 bases from J, with 18 bases in between. The germline V gene has CDR1 SQVTM and CDR2 ANQGSEA. The CDR3 here is CSVDLTGLSFGYTF. The DNA of the CDR3 is TGCAGCGTTGACCTGACAGGTTTATCCTTTGGCTACACCTTC.

V gene TRBV7-9 combines with J gene TRBJ1-5, with a possible D match to TRBD1 (5 bases). The CDR3 consists of 13 residues. Trimming shortened V by 6 bases and J by 5 bases, and 11 bases separated the two germline ends. Per the germline V gene, CDR1 is SEHNR and CDR2 is FQNEAQ (reference sequence). DNA for the CDR3: TGTGCCAGCAGTTTCGGGGGTGATCAGCCCCAGCATTTT. It yields the protein CASSFGGDQPQHF.

The rearrangement links TRBV10-2 to TRBJ1-3; D is undetermined. V was clipped by 3 bases and J by 0 bases, with 9 bases between them. Germline-derived CDR1 and CDR2 are WSHSY and SAAADI. The CDR3 is made up of 15 amino acids. CDR3 residues: CASSDGGSSGNTIYF. The CDR3 region has the DNA TGCGCCAGCAGTGACGGCGGTTCCTCTGGAAACACCATATATTTT.

The chain combines TRBV7-2 with TRBJ2-3, with D perhaps matching TRBD2 (6 bases). This CDR3 comprises 14 residues. V was cut by 3 bases and J by 3 bases, with 10 bases left in between. Per the germline V gene, CDR1 is SGHTA and CDR2 is FQGNSA. This CDR3 is CASSFKEGTDTQYF. DNA of the CDR3: TGTGCCAGCAGCTTCAAGGAGGGAACAGATACGCAGTATTTT.